The 27 T cell receptor beta chains reported below all come from one sample, sequenced in a study of cytomegalovirus exposure and HLA in healthy donors (dated by TCRdb to the late 2010s). Library construction relied on the immunoSEQ multiplex PCR assay. For the multiplex PCR, a mixture combining 60 forward primers for TCR Vbeta segments and 13 reverse primers for TCR Jbeta segments was used. Entries here come from immuneACCESS through TCRdb and include only in-frame sequences with V and J called. Some clones fail to appear in such tables; in the studies checked, an unresolved V gene covers under half of the shortfall, and the cause of the remainder is unknown. The sample includes roughly 150,000 clones, with roughly 70% observed a single time. 3% to 3.5% of the sample rests with the top ten. The specimen was PBMCs. The receptors were sampled from a man aged 35 to 55 in good health and CMV-seronegative.

The rearrangement joins TRBV10-3 to TRBJ2-1, with no clear D. The CDR3 is 15 residues long. Trimming stripped 5 bases from V and 0 bases from J, with 11 bases between. Germline V gene lookup returns CDR1 ENHRY and CDR2 SYGVKD. The CDR3 loop is CAISPDLNSYNEQFF. The CDR3 coding sequence is TGTGCCATCAGTCCAGACTTGAACTCCTACAATGAGCAGTTCTTC.

The chain recombines TRBV16 with TRBJ1-1; possibly TRBD1 for D (5 bases). Trimming took off 2 bases at V and 1 base at J, with 11 bases between the two ends. The CDR3 has 15 amino acids. CDR1 and CDR2 (germline): KGHSY, FQNENV. CDR3 amino acids: CASSQARAENTEAFF. CDR3 in DNA: TGTGCCAGCAGCCAAGCCAGGGCGGAGAACACTGAAGCTTTCTTT.

The chain uses TRBV5-6 and TRBJ2-1, with 9 bases matching TRBD2. The junction had 7 bases not matched to a gene; V was cut back by 1 base and J by 5 bases. This CDR3 is built from 16 residues. Germline lookup yields CDR1 SGHDT and CDR2 YYEEEE. This CDR3 is CASSLLGAGGHNEQFF. The CDR3 coding sequence is TGTGCCAGCAGCTTGTTGGGAGCGGGGGGCCACAATGAGCAGTTCTTC.

This clone was counted a single time. The chain combines TRBV7-2 with TRBJ2-7, with 7 bases fitting TRBD2. J lost 1 base, V lost 1 base, and 7 bases had no gene match. The CDR3 is made up of 16 amino acids. Germline loops: CDR1 SGHTA, CDR2 FQGNSA. CDR3 DNA: TGTGCCAGCAGCTTAGGCTGGGGGGGACCATCCTACGAGCAGTACTTC. Protein product: CASSLGWGGPSYEQYF.

The rearrangement joins TRBV6-5 to TRBJ2-3; D possibly corresponds to TRBD2 (6 bases). The CDR3 spans 16 residues. Per the germline V gene, CDR1 is MNHEY and CDR2 is SVGAGI. V lost 2 bases to trimming and J lost 3 bases, with 15 bases between them. The CDR3 nucleotides are TGTGCCAGCAGTTACACCTTGACTAGTCAGACAGATACGCAGTATTTT. Residues: CASSYTLTSQTDTQYF.

The chain recombines TRBV7-6 with TRBJ2-3, with TRBD1 identical over 7 bases. The germline CDR1 and CDR2 sequences are SGHVS and FNYEAQ. The CDR3 contains 15 residues. The J segment lost 0 bases and the V segment lost 4 bases, leaving 4 bases of the junction unmatched. The CDR3 bases are TGTGCCAGCAGCTCAAGGGGGCGGAGCACAGATACGCAGTATTTT. This sequence encodes CASSSRGRSTDTQYF.

J is TRBJ2-5 and V is TRBV30, with 13 bases aligning to TRBD2. The CDR3 consists of 17 residues. V was pared by 2 bases and J by 4 bases, with 10 bases of the junction left unmatched. Germline loops: CDR1 GTSNPN, CDR2 SVGIG (reference sequence). In nucleotides, the CDR3 is TGTGCCTGGAGTATCGCAACTAGCGGGGGGGCGGGAGAGACCCAGTACTTC. This codes for CAWSIATSGGAGETQYF. The full variable domain, in which reference TRBV30 and TRBJ2-5 provide the parts outside the CDR3, is SQTIHQWPATLVQPVGSPLSLECTVEGTSNPNLYWYRQAAGRGLQLLFYSVGIGQISSEVPQNLSASRPQDRQFILSSKKLLLSDSGFYLCAWSIATSGGAGETQYFGPGTRLLVL.

This rearrangement joins TRBV19 to TRBJ2-7; 7 nucleotides line up with TRBD1. With 5 bases clipped from V and 6 bases from J, the junction kept 7 bases outside the gene matches. CDR3 length: 13 amino acids. Germline V gives CDR1 LNHDA, CDR2 SQIVND (reference sequence). The CDR3 DNA is TGTGCCAGTAGTCCCCGCGCAGGGGGCGAGCAGTACTTC. This sequence encodes CASSPRAGGEQYF.

The chain joins TRBV5-1 to TRBJ2-2; D might be TRBD2 (6 bases). V was cut by 2 bases and J by 7 bases, with 18 bases left in between. From germline, CDR1 is SGHRS and CDR2 YFSETQ. This CDR3 region has 16 residues. CDR3 loop: CASSLRGDSGDGELFF. CDR3 sequence (DNA): TGCGCCAGCAGCTTACGTGGCGATAGCGGAGACGGGGAGCTGTTTTTT.

The rearrangement links TRBV18 to TRBJ2-3; D is possibly TRBD2 (6 bases). Germline V gene sequence: CDR1 KGHSH, CDR2 LQKENI. With 4 bases removed from V and 0 bases from J, the gap between germline ends came to 11 bases. CDR3 length: 15 residues. The CDR3 reads CASSLAGTSTDTQYF. For the CDR3, the DNA is TGTGCCAGCTCACTCGCCGGGACTAGCACAGATACGCAGTATTTT.

This chain links TRBV13 with TRBJ1-2; 7 nucleotides match TRBD1. The V gene end was trimmed by 0 bases and the J gene end by 0 bases; junction bases not matched to a gene: 7. Germline V gives CDR1 PRHDT, CDR2 FYEKMQ (reference sequence). This CDR3 is 17 amino acids long. Written as DNA, the CDR3 is TGTGCCAGCAGCTTAGGCCTAAGGGACAGCACTAACTATGGCTACACCTTC. This codes for CASSLGLRDSTNYGYTF.

The V call is TRBV4-3, the J call TRBJ2-1; TRBD2 might be the D (6 bases). CDR3 length equals 17 residues. Germline V gene lookup returns CDR1 LGHNA and CDR2 YSLEER. V lost 0 bases to trimming and J lost 2 bases, with 14 bases between them. CDR3 in DNA: TGCGCCAGCAGCCAAGATTCCGGGACTGACGCCTACAATGAGCAGTTCTTC. Residues: CASSQDSGTDAYNEQFF.

This chain links TRBV10-3 with TRBJ1-5; D perhaps matches TRBD1 (5 bases). The CDR3 contains 13 residues. V shed 4 bases and J shed 6 bases, with 10 bases lying between them. Germline-derived CDR1 and CDR2 are ENHRY and SYGVKD. The CDR3 coding sequence is TGTGCCATCAGTGCGGGGGAGGGTCAGCCCCAGCATTTT. This sequence encodes CAISAGEGQPQHF.

The chain joins TRBV5-1 to TRBJ2-2; 8 positions match TRBD1. The trim removed 6 bases at V and 0 bases at J, leaving 4 bases unmatched. The CDR3 is 15 amino acids. Germline V CDR1 and CDR2: SGHRS, YFSETQ. CDR3 sequence (DNA): TGCGCCAGCAACACACAGGGGGCGAACACCGGGGAGCTGTTTTTT. This encodes CASNTQGANTGELFF.

The chain combines TRBV7-9 with TRBJ2-7, with 8 nucleotides matching TRBD1. This CDR3 has 12 amino acids. Germline V gene sequence: CDR1 SEHNR, CDR2 FQNEAQ (reference sequence). The J segment lost 6 bases and the V segment lost 5 bases, leaving 3 bases of the junction unmatched. The CDR3 DNA is TGTGCCAGCAGCCTGACAGGGGCCGAGCAGTACTTC. The encoded protein is CASSLTGAEQYF.

The rearrangement uses TRBV21-1 and TRBJ2-7; the D call of TRBD2 is as the table states it, not checked on the DNA. TRBV21-1 is reported as a pseudogene. The CDR3 covers 13 residues. This CDR3 is CASSSPTKDEQYF. The CDR3 coding sequence is TGTGCCAGCAGCTCCCCAACTAAGGACGAGCAGTACTTC.

CDR3 loop: CASSALSGGPETQYF. The DNA for the CDR3 is TGTGCCAGCAGTGCTCTATCGGGGGGGCCAGAGACCCAGTACTTC. This chain uses TRBV2 with TRBJ2-5, with TRBD2 identical over 8 bases. Germline V gene sequence: CDR1 SNHLY, CDR2 FYNNEI. J gave up 4 bases and V 4 bases, and 8 bases lay outside the gene matches. The CDR3 is 15 residues long.

V is TRBV30 and J is TRBJ1-4; D remains unclear. This CDR3 contains 13 residues. Trimming took 2 bases from V and 11 from J, leaving 15 bases between them. Germline loops: CDR1 GTSNPN, CDR2 SVGIG (reference sequence). CDR3 in amino acids: CAWSFGDFGKLFF. In DNA form, the CDR3 reads TGTGCCTGGAGTTTCGGCGACTTTGGGAAACTGTTTTTT.

V and J are TRBV6-5 and TRBJ1-2; no definite D call. The germline gives CDR1 MNHEY, CDR2 SVGAGI. The ends were cut back, 7 bases at V and 8 bases at J, with 11 bases in the middle. This CDR3 has 11 amino acids. CDR3 sequence (DNA): TGTGCCAGCAAAGCCAGGTTGGGCTACACCTTC. It specifies CASKARLGYTF.

Only one count was recorded for this clone. The chain is built from TRBV30 and TRBJ2-1; possibly TRBD2 for D (5 bases). V lost 0 bases, J lost 10 bases, and 19 bases lay in between. CDR3 length: 15 amino acids. CDR1 is GTSNPN and CDR2 is SVGIG in the germline V gene (reference sequence). The CDR3 DNA reads TGTGCCTGGAGTGTGGGCCTACCCGGGGTATTGGAGCAGTTCTTC. Translating gives CAWSVGLPGVLEQFF.

This clone was picked up one time. The chain employs TRBV2 and TRBJ2-3; D is ambiguous. The germline V gene has CDR1 SNHLY and CDR2 FYNNEI. V lost 5 bases and J lost 0, with 3 bases in between. The CDR3 extends over 12 amino acids. This chain's CDR3 is CASSYSTDTQYF. DNA of the CDR3: TGTGCCAGCAGTTATAGCACAGATACGCAGTATTTT.

This chain joins TRBV7-2 and TRBJ2-3, with TRBD1 as a possible D gene (6 bases). This CDR3 contains 16 residues. Germline V lookup: CDR1 SGHTA, CDR2 FQGNSA. V was clipped by 3 bases and J by 5 bases, with 18 bases between them. The CDR3, as DNA: TGTGCCAGCAGCTTCCTCGGACAGAGCCCTGGAGATACGCAGTATTTT. The encoded protein is CASSFLGQSPGDTQYF. Full variable domain (outside the CDR3, taken from reference TRBV7-2 and TRBJ2-3): GAGVSQSPSNKVTEKGKDVELRCDPISGHTALYWYRQSLGQGLEFLIYFQGNSAPDKSGLPSDRFSAERTGGSVSTLTIQRTQQEDSAVYLCASSFLGQSPGDTQYFGPGTRLTVL.

V gene TRBV7-9 combines with J gene TRBJ2-1, with TRBD2 matching 8 bases. The trim removed 8 bases at V and 5 bases at J, leaving 5 bases unmatched. The germline gives CDR1 SEHNR, CDR2 FQNEAQ (reference sequence). The CDR3 consists of 13 residues. CDR3 residues: CASVPGLDNEQFF. CDR3 coding DNA: TGTGCCAGCGTACCGGGACTAGACAATGAGCAGTTCTTC.

V gene TRBV27 combines with J gene TRBJ1-5; no clear D. Trimming removed 2 bases from V and 5 bases from J, with 7 bases in between. The CDR3 has 13 amino acids. The germline V gene has CDR1 MNHEY and CDR2 SMNVEV (reference sequence). The DNA for the CDR3 is TGTGCCAGCAGTTTAAGGGAGGATCAGCCCCAGCATTTT. Translated: CASSLREDQPQHF.

V gene TRBV30 combines with J gene TRBJ2-7; 9 nucleotides align to TRBD2. The germline gives CDR1 GTSNPN, CDR2 SVGIG (reference sequence). V was clipped by 5 bases and J by 3 bases; unmatched bases: 8. The CDR3 extends over 14 amino acids. The CDR3 DNA is TGTGCCTGGGAAGCGGGAGGCGGTTTCTACGAGCAGTACTTC. It encodes CAWEAGGGFYEQYF.

V and J are TRBV28 and TRBJ2-1; 7 nucleotides match TRBD2. CDR1 is MDHEN, CDR2 SYDVKM, per germline. Unmatched junction bases numbered 10, after V lost 6 bases and J lost 8 bases. The CDR3 covers 14 residues. The CDR3 DNA follows: TGTGCCAGCAGAGATAGCGGGCCCTGGGATGAGCAGTTCTTC. It encodes CASRDSGPWDEQFF.

The chain employs TRBV6-1 and TRBJ2-7; D is possibly TRBD2 (6 bases). Trimming stripped 1 base from V and 0 bases from J, with 10 bases between. CDR3 length equals 15 residues. Germline CDR1 reads MNHNS; CDR2 reads SASEGT. CDR3 DNA: TGTGCCAGCAGTGAAGTGGAGGGGAGCTCCTACGAGCAGTACTTC. Translating gives CASSEVEGSSYEQYF.